The 15 T cell receptor beta chains listed next were all sequenced from one sample in a study of graft-versus-host responses after intestinal transplantation. Repertoires were generated with immunoSEQ multiplex PCR, while TCRdb's copy carries only in-frame clones and drops some. Here the sample spans some 92,000 clones, over 85% being singletons. These receptors have no known antigen. The sample in question was unstimulated CD4+ T cells sorted from spleen or lymph node cells, obtained before intestinal transplant. The source is a human donor who received an intestinal transplant.

This chain joins TRBV28 and TRBJ1-1; unclear D gene. Germline V gene data show CDR1 as MDHEN and CDR2 as SYDVKM. V was trimmed by 10 bases and J by 1 base, leaving 10 bases between them. This CDR3 is built from 12 residues. The CDR3 reads CAIKKWNTEAFF. The CDR3 nucleotides are TGTGCCATCAAAAAGTGGAACACTGAAGCTTTCTTT.

The chain uses TRBV6-5 and TRBJ2-7, with a possible D match to TRBD2 (6 bases). The CDR3 is 15 residues long. CDR1 is MNHEY, CDR2 SVGAGI, per germline. Trimming took off 3 bases at V and 2 bases at J, with 14 bases between the two ends. The CDR3 loop is CASSYGGTLAYEQYF. CDR3 in DNA: TGTGCCAGCAGTTATGGCGGGACCCTAGCCTACGAGCAGTACTTC.

This clone was detected a few times. The rearrangement links TRBV7-9 to TRBJ2-7; D might be TRBD1 (6 bases). V was shortened by 3 bases and J by 2 bases, with 14 bases between the two germline ends. CDR1 and CDR2 from the germline V gene are SEHNR and FQNEAQ (reference sequence). The CDR3 is 15 residues long. DNA of the CDR3: TGTGCCAGCAGCTTCTCAGCAGGGGTCGCCTACGAGCAGTACTTC. Its translation: CASSFSAGVAYEQYF.

This chain joins TRBV11-1 and TRBJ2-1; 12 bases line up with TRBD2. There are 17 residues in the CDR3. Looked up from germline, CDR1 is SGHAT and CDR2 is FQDESV (reference sequence). After removal of 4 bases from V and 9 bases from J, the junction contained 13 bases not matched to a gene. The chain's CDR3 is CASSSWDLAGGRREQFF. The CDR3 DNA reads as TGTGCCAGCAGCTCCTGGGATCTAGCGGGAGGGCGTCGTGAGCAGTTCTTC.

CDR3 nucleotide sequence: TGTGCCAGCTCCAGACCCGGGCGTCAGCCCCAGCATTTT. This encodes CASSRPGRQPQHF. This sequence joins TRBV6-5 and TRBJ1-5; D unclear. Germline-derived CDR1 and CDR2 are MNHEY and SVGAGI. This CDR3 has 13 amino acids. V lost 8 bases and J 6 bases, leaving 14 bases between the germline ends.

This clone was detected a few times. The junction departs from the called germline gene at one end, perhaps through a read error. The gene calls are TRBV5-4 and TRBJ1-2; the match to TRBD1 covers 10 bases. Germline assignment: CDR1 SGHNT and CDR2 YYREEE (reference sequence). The CDR3 loop spans 15 amino acids. This CDR3 is CASSDRDRGNYGHTF. The CDR3 DNA is TGTGCCAGCAGCGACCGGGACAGGGGAAACTATGGCCACACCTTC.

The chain couples TRBV5-5 to TRBJ2-5, with D tentatively TRBD1 (9 bases). From germline, CDR1 is SGHKS and CDR2 YYEKEE (reference sequence). The CDR3 runs to 16 residues. The ends were cut back, 4 bases at V and 4 bases at J, with 20 bases in the middle. CDR3 amino acids: CASSPLGQGLGETQYF. CDR3 nucleotides: TGTGCCAGCAGCCCGCTGGGACAGGGACTAGGAGAGACCCAGTACTTC.

The rearrangement uses TRBV29-1 and TRBJ2-3; a weak D match, TRBD2 (6 bases). The germline V gene has CDR1 SQVTM and CDR2 ANQGSEA. The CDR3 has 13 amino acids. V was clipped by 4 bases and J by 2 bases, with 10 bases between them. The CDR3 here is CSVAAGLTDTQYF. DNA of the CDR3: TGCAGCGTTGCGGCGGGACTCACAGATACGCAGTATTTT.

The genes are TRBV30 and TRBJ1-6; D is undetermined. CDR1 GTSNPN and CDR2 SVGIG come from the germline V gene (reference sequence). The CDR3 runs 14 residues. The V end was cut by 1 base, the J end by 7 bases, with 11 bases between. The CDR3 DNA sequence: TGTGCCTGGAGTGGCTTGTTGAAGAATTCACCCCTCCACTTT. Its translation: CAWSGLLKNSPLHF.

The chain links TRBV19 to TRBJ2-1; 8 bases agree with TRBD1. Germline CDR1 reads LNHDA; CDR2 reads SQIVND (reference sequence). The CDR3 covers 15 residues. V was pared by 5 bases and J by 2 bases, with 5 bases of the junction left unmatched. For the CDR3, the DNA is TGTGCCAGTAGTCCCAGGACAGGGACCTACAATGAGCAGTTCTTC. Translated, it gives CASSPRTGTYNEQFF.

V gene TRBV7-2 combines with J gene TRBJ1-3; D remains ambiguous. V gave up 5 bases and J gave up 2 bases, with 16 bases separating them. The germline gives CDR1 SGHTA, CDR2 FQGNSA. The CDR3 consists of 16 residues. The CDR3 loop reads CASSLRFRGAGNTIYF. In nucleotides, the CDR3 is TGTGCCAGCAGCCTCCGTTTCCGGGGAGCTGGAAACACCATATATTTT.

The chain combines TRBV6-5 with TRBJ2-7; TRBD2 agrees at 13 bases. This CDR3 is built from 14 residues. After removal of 7 bases from V and 6 bases from J, the junction contained 6 bases not matched to a gene. Germline V gene lookup returns CDR1 MNHEY and CDR2 SVGAGI. This CDR3 is CASTRLAGGFEQYF. Here the CDR3 DNA reads TGTGCCAGCACGAGACTAGCGGGAGGTTTCGAGCAGTACTTC.

The chain employs TRBV27 and TRBJ2-4; a weak D match, TRBD2 (5 bases). Trimming stripped 6 bases from V and 0 bases from J, with 9 bases between. The CDR3 runs to 14 residues. Germline values: CDR1 MNHEY, CDR2 SMNVEV (reference sequence). The CDR3 is CASSPGLAKNIQYF. The CDR3 nucleotides are TGTGCCAGCAGCCCCGGACTAGCCAAAAACATTCAGTACTTC.

The chain combines TRBV10-2 with TRBJ2-7; 7 bases map to TRBD1. After removal of 4 bases from V and 3 bases from J, the junction contained 15 bases not matched to a gene. This CDR3 contains 17 residues. CDR1 and CDR2 from the germline V gene are WSHSY and SAAADI. CDR3 sequence reads: CASSGVPRQGRGYEQYF. For the CDR3, the DNA is TGCGCCAGCAGTGGGGTCCCCCGACAGGGTCGAGGCTACGAGCAGTACTTC.

J is TRBJ1-2 and V is TRBV2, with a possible D match to TRBD1 (5 bases). This CDR3 region has 13 residues. V lost 0 bases, J lost 4 bases, and 6 bases lay in between. Germline CDR1 SNHLY, CDR2 FYNNEI. In DNA form, the CDR3 reads TGTGCCAGCAGTGAAGCAGGGACCTATGGCTACACCTTC. The encoded protein is CASSEAGTYGYTF.